These 4 T cell receptor beta chains were all obtained from the same sample, sequenced in a study of shared clonotypes between healthy human individuals. Here immunoSEQ multiplex PCR was the method, and the copy in TCRdb shows in-frame clones only, minus some. The data show 550,000 to 700,000 clones, about three quarters seen once. The sequenced sample was memory CD4+ T cells sorted from blood. Regarding subset: CD45RA-negative fraction. The source is a woman in her 30s in good health.

This clone was seen a single time. The chain is built from TRBV28 and TRBJ2-1, with 8 nucleotides matching TRBD1. Trimming cost V 8 bases and J 2 bases; bases outside gene matches: 8. The CDR3 consists of 15 residues. The germline CDR1 and CDR2 sequences are MDHEN and SYDVKM. The CDR3 is CASLPPGGPYNEQFF. CDR3 coding DNA: TGTGCCAGCCTTCCCCCAGGGGGCCCCTACAATGAGCAGTTCTTC.

The chain is built from TRBV6-1 and TRBJ1-1; D possibly corresponds to TRBD1 (6 bases). From germline, CDR1 is MNHNS and CDR2 SASEGT. The CDR3 contains 16 residues. V lost 2 bases and J lost 1, with 14 bases in between. Here the CDR3 reads CASSEFGGLRNTEAFF. CDR3 coding DNA: TGTGCCAGCAGTGAATTCGGGGGGCTAAGGAACACTGAAGCTTTCTTT.

The V call is TRBV21-1, the J call TRBJ1-5; whether TRBD1, the table's D call, matches the DNA was not checked. TRBV21-1 constitutes a pseudogene. This CDR3 comprises 15 residues. As DNA, the CDR3 is TGTGCCAGCAGCAAAGGTAACAGGGTAGGGCAGCCCCAGCATTTT. It codes for CASSKGNRVGQPQHF.

This chain links TRBV18 with TRBJ1-1, with D unresolved. The CDR3 is 13 amino acids. The germline V gene encodes CDR1 KGHSH and CDR2 LQKENI. V lost 5 bases and J lost 1, with 8 bases in between. CDR3 in amino acids: CASSAAENTEAFF. CDR3 coding DNA: TGTGCCAGCTCAGCGGCAGAGAACACTGAAGCTTTCTTT.